This TCR beta chain was obtained from a study of T cell responses to AZD1222 COVID-19 vaccine. Here immunoSEQ multiplex PCR was the method, and the copy in TCRdb shows in-frame clones only, minus some. The sample contains fewer than 150,000 clones, 88% of which appear only once. The clonotype comes from an adult in good health. Sequences were derived from peripheral blood, sampled on day 0 of AZD1222 vaccination.

CDR3 sequence (DNA): TGTGCCAGTAGATGGGGCGGTAGCTCCTACAATGAGCAGTTCTTC. This encodes CASRWGGSSYNEQFF. The chain links TRBV19 to TRBJ2-1; tentative D call: TRBD1 (5 bases). The CDR3 runs to 15 residues. V was shortened by 6 bases and J by 0 bases, with 12 bases between the two germline ends. Germline loops: CDR1 LNHDA, CDR2 SQIVND (reference sequence).